This entry is about one TCR beta chain. Sequencing used immunoSEQ multiplex PCR; TCRdb keeps in-frame clones, though not all of them. Of some 160,000 clones listed, approximately 91% were seen once; the top ten hold 0.6% to 0.8%. The entry originates in a study of cytomegalovirus exposure and HLA in healthy donors. V was cut by 3 bases and J by 1 base, with 8 bases left in between. Germline V lookup: CDR1 SGHTS, CDR2 YDEGEE. This CDR3 has 15 amino acids. The chain carries TRBV5-8 and TRBJ2-6, with a possible D match to TRBD1 (6 bases). This receptor was identified in a man between 18 and 35 years old in good health and CMV-seronegative. The sequencing sample was made of PBMCs. CDR3 loop: CASSSGDSGANVLTF. The CDR3, as DNA: TGTGCCAGCAGCTCAGGGGATTCTGGGGCCAACGTCCTGACTTTC.